This record covers a single T cell receptor beta chain. These data are taken from a study of blood T cell repertoires in COVID-19. On the study more broadly: COVID-19 samples collected from the United States, Italy and Spain covered acute and convalescent phases. PBMCs, B-cell-depleted T cells, or T cells provided the cDNA or gDNA that made up the material.

As processed by the authors: Using reference gene primer amplification, nucleated cell counts were estimated. Libraries were prepared by immunoSEQ multiplex PCR; TCRdb keeps only in-frame clonotypes and omits some of them. That table gives V, J and clone size, and the DNA gave D and trimming. The sample has about 190,000 clones; approximately 88% are singletons. The germline gives CDR1 MDHEN, CDR2 SYDVKM. V shed 2 bases and J shed 1 base, with 5 bases lying between them. The CDR3 runs 14 residues. The TCR was taken from a middle-aged man with acute or convalescent COVID-19. The sequenced sample consisted of peripheral blood. This chain connects TRBV28 to TRBJ2-2; D gene ambiguous. The CDR3 region is CASSLVGNTGELFF. CDR3 in DNA: TGTGCCAGCAGTTTAGTCGGGAACACCGGGGAGCTGTTTTTT.